The next 10 T cell receptor beta chains were all read from a single sample in a study of early T cells in non-severe SARS-CoV-2 infection. TCRdb processed the 5' RACE reads anew with MiXCR; each CDR3 protein has one entry. The sample has about 49,000 distinct CDR3 sequences, less than 4.5% seen once. The specimen sequenced was whole blood. The receptors were sampled from an adult who was a healthcare worker with PCR-confirmed SARS-CoV-2 infection or an uninfected control (not recorded which).

This chain uses TRBV2 with TRBJ2-7; D is uncertain. The germline V and J ends were trimmed by 4 bases and 5 bases, with 9 bases remaining between them. This CDR3 region has 12 residues. CDR1 and CDR2 (germline): SNHLY, FYNNEI. The CDR3 bases are TGTGCCAGCAGTGTACAAGTCCACGAGCAGTACTTC. Residues: CASSVQVHEQYF.

The chain couples TRBV13 to TRBJ2-1; D gene ambiguous. Trimming took off 6 bases at V and 6 bases at J, with 12 bases between the two ends. This CDR3 spans 13 amino acids. Germline loops: CDR1 PRHDT, CDR2 FYEKMQ (reference sequence). CDR3 amino acids: CASRPNLINEQFF. DNA of the CDR3: TGTGCCAGCAGGCCGAACCTCATCAATGAGCAGTTCTTC. The whole variable domain, remainder taken from reference TRBV13 and TRBJ2-1, is AAGVIQSPRHLIKEKRETATLKCYPIPRHDTVYWYQQGPGQDPQFLISFYEKMQSDKGSIPDRFSAQQFSDYHSELNMSSLELGDSALYFCASRPNLINEQFFGPGTRLTVL.

The V call is TRBV10-3, the J call TRBJ2-1; 10 bases are shared with TRBD2. Germline V gene lookup returns CDR1 ENHRY and CDR2 SYGVKD. The CDR3 sequence is 16 residues long. Trimming took 0 bases from V and 5 from J; bases not matched to a gene: 4. The CDR3 loop reads CAISESIAGGNNEQFF. The CDR3 DNA reads TGTGCCATCAGTGAGTCGATAGCGGGGGGTAACAATGAGCAGTTCTTC.

This clonotype occurred many times. The chain uses TRBV12-3 or TRBV12-4 and TRBJ2-2; D not resolved. Between the trimmed V and J ends, which lost 10 bases and 0 bases, there was a span of 15 bases. CDR3 length equals 15 residues. The CDR3 DNA sequence: TGTGCCATCAACCCCAGAGGTCCGAACACCGGGGAGCTGTTTTTT. Translated: CAINPRGPNTGELFF.

This clonotype showed up many times. The chain links TRBV10-3 to TRBJ2-1; 9 bases are shared with TRBD2. This CDR3 is 14 amino acids long. J was trimmed by 5 bases and V by 5 bases; bases with no gene match: 4. Germline CDR1 is ENHRY and CDR2 is SYGVKD. CDR3: CAISTSGRNNEQFF. CDR3 sequence (DNA): TGTGCCATCAGTACTAGCGGGCGCAACAATGAGCAGTTCTTC.

The count of this clonotype is one. The V and J genes are TRBV3-1 and TRBJ1-2; a possible D gene is TRBD1 (6 bases). Trimming left V 1 base short and J 8 bases short, with 11 bases between. The germline V gene has CDR1 LGHDT and CDR2 YNNKEL (reference sequence). This CDR3 spans 13 amino acids. The CDR3 loop is CASSQVRGAGYTF. In nucleotides, the CDR3 is TGTGCCAGCAGCCAAGTCCGGGGGGCCGGCTACACCTTC.

This clonotype was seen many times. This rearrangement joins TRBV4-2 to TRBJ2-4; D not resolved. Trimming shortened V by 4 bases and J by 2 bases, and 15 bases separated the two germline ends. Germline assignment: CDR1 LGHNA and CDR2 YNFKEQ. The CDR3 is made up of 16 amino acids. The CDR3 nucleotides read TGTGCCAGCAGCCCGATATTATCGGATACCAAAAACATTCAGTACTTC. It specifies CASSPILSDTKNIQYF.

This clonotype was picked up many times. This chain links TRBV4-3 with TRBJ2-2; tentatively, D is TRBD2 (6 bases). Germline V lookup: CDR1 LGHNA, CDR2 YSLEER. V lost 2 bases, J lost 7 bases, and 14 bases lay in between. The CDR3 extends over 15 amino acids. The CDR3 bases are TGCGCCAGCAGCCAAAGAGACGGGGGAAGCGGGGAGCTGTTTTTT. As protein: CASSQRDGGSGELFF.

The rearrangement links TRBV29-1 to TRBJ2-1; 8 bases are a match to TRBD2. CDR1 SQVTM and CDR2 ANQGSEA come from the germline V gene. The V segment lost 2 bases and the J segment 8 bases; nucleotides outside the gene matches: 8. CDR3 size: 14 residues. The CDR3 is CSVESSGRRYEQFF. The CDR3 DNA reads as TGCAGCGTTGAATCCAGCGGGAGAAGGTATGAGCAGTTCTTC.

This clonotype appeared many times. The rearrangement links TRBV6-5 to TRBJ1-1, with D maybe TRBD1 (5 bases). CDR1 is MNHEY, CDR2 SVGAGI, per germline. CDR3 length: 15 residues. V shed 0 bases and J shed 3 bases, with 11 bases lying between them. The CDR3 sequence: CASSYSGTGDTEAFF. Here the CDR3 DNA reads TGTGCCAGCAGTTACTCGGGGACCGGTGACACTGAAGCTTTCTTT.